The next 7 T cell receptor beta chains were all read from a single sample in a study of blood T cell repertoires in COVID-19. Profiling relied on immunoSEQ multiplex PCR, and the TCRdb table lists in-frame clones only, not all of them. In the table there are 300,000 to 500,000 clones, more than 75% of which are singletons. The material sequenced was PBMCs or T cells enriched from blood (not recorded which). Receptors originate from a woman aged 30 to 39 with acute COVID-19.

The V gene is TRBV6-5, the J gene TRBJ2-5, with 9 bases that match TRBD2. This CDR3 has 16 residues. V was pared by 6 bases and J by 5 bases, with 13 bases of the junction left unmatched. Germline CDR1 and CDR2: MNHEY and SVGAGI. This CDR3 reads CASSYERGATQETQYF. CDR3 DNA: TGTGCCAGCAGCTACGAGCGGGGGGCTACCCAGGAGACCCAGTACTTC.

This chain uses TRBV10-3 with TRBJ1-1; D is perhaps TRBD1 (6 bases). Trimming stripped 3 bases from V and 3 bases from J, with 14 bases between. Germline V gives CDR1 ENHRY, CDR2 SYGVKD. This CDR3 contains 15 residues. This CDR3 is CAISDSPRGHTEAFF. The CDR3 bases are TGTGCCATCAGTGATTCGCCCAGGGGACACACTGAAGCTTTCTTT.

The chain recombines TRBV7-7 with TRBJ2-5; 11 nucleotides line up with TRBD1. The CDR3 length is 15 residues. Trimming removed 5 bases from V and 5 bases from J; junction bases left unmatched: 7. Looked up from germline, CDR1 is SSHAT and CDR2 is FNYEAQ (reference sequence). Here the CDR3 reads CASSLGQGVRETQYF. CDR3 coding DNA: TGTGCCAGCAGCCTGGGACAGGGGGTTAGGGAGACCCAGTACTTC.

The CDR3 here is CASGKGGTDTQYF. CDR3 DNA sequence: TGTGCTAGTGGTAAGGGAGGCACAGATACGCAGTATTTT. The V gene is TRBV12-5, the J gene TRBJ2-3, with D possibly being TRBD2 (5 bases). The CDR3 consists of 13 residues. CDR1 and CDR2 from the germline V gene are LGHNT and FRNRAP. Trimming cost V 5 bases and J 1 base, with 7 bases left between them.

CDR3 loop: CASSQGLANTGELFF. The DNA of the CDR3 is TGTGCCAGCAGCCAGGGACTCGCGAACACCGGGGAGCTGTTTTTT. The gene calls are TRBV11-3 and TRBJ2-2, with D maybe TRBD2 (6 bases). The CDR3 has 15 amino acids. V was trimmed by 5 bases and J by 0 bases, leaving 10 bases between them. From germline, CDR1 is SGHNT and CDR2 YENEEA.

The rearrangement joins TRBV7-2 to TRBJ2-7, with 7 bases identical to TRBD1. This CDR3 is 14 amino acids long. CDR1 is SGHTA, CDR2 FQGNSA, per germline. Trimming cost V 6 bases and J 0 bases; bases outside gene matches: 5. The chain's CDR3 is CASRLTGSSYEQYF. DNA of the CDR3: TGTGCCAGCAGGTTGACAGGGTCCTCCTACGAGCAGTACTTC.

The chain carries TRBV24-1 and TRBJ1-5, with 9 positions matching TRBD1. After removal of 2 bases from V and 6 bases from J, the junction contained 4 bases not matched to a gene. Germline CDR1 KGHDR, CDR2 SFDVKD. The CDR3 is made up of 15 amino acids. This chain's CDR3 is CATSDSGTGLQPQHF. CDR3 in DNA: TGTGCCACCAGTGATTCCGGGACAGGGCTTCAGCCCCAGCATTTT.